Shown below are 31 T cell receptor beta chains from a single sample sequenced in a study of T cell responses to AZD1222 COVID-19 vaccine. Some clones are missing from TCRdb's copy, which holds only in-frame ones; the method was immunoSEQ multiplex PCR. In the table there are about 180,000 clones, more than 75% of which are singletons. This specimen consisted of peripheral blood, obtained 28 days after the second AZD1222 dose. These receptors originate from an adult who received the AZD1222 COVID-19 vaccine.

V is TRBV14 and J is TRBJ2-2; tentative D call: TRBD1 (6 bases). CDR3 length equals 13 residues. Germline V gene sequence: CDR1 SGHDN, CDR2 FVKESK. Trimming left V 0 bases short and J 8 bases short, with 7 bases between. DNA of the CDR3: TGTGCCAGCAGCCAAGACAGGGGTGGGGAGCTGTTTTTT. Translated, it gives CASSQDRGGELFF.

The CDR3 region is CASSQDPGGSAQHF. CDR3 nucleotide sequence: TGCGCCAGCAGCCAAGATCCAGGGGGGTCGGCCCAGCATTTT. The chain carries TRBV4-1 and TRBJ1-5, with TRBD1 matching 7 bases. The length of the CDR3 is 14 residues. J gave up 11 bases and V 0 bases, and 7 bases lay outside the gene matches. Looked up from germline, CDR1 is MGHRA and CDR2 is YSYEKL.

This sequence joins TRBV6-5 and TRBJ2-3; 9 bases match TRBD2. Per germline, CDR1 MNHEY and CDR2 SVGAGI. V lost 5 bases to trimming and J lost 4 bases; unmatched junction nucleotides: 7. The CDR3 covers 15 residues. CDR3 DNA sequence: TGTGCCAGCAGTCCGTCGACTAGCGGTCCAGATACGCAGTATTTT. It encodes CASSPSTSGPDTQYF.

The V and J genes are TRBV6-2 or TRBV6-3 and TRBJ2-3; maybe TRBD2 (6 bases). Trimming cost V 2 bases and J 2 bases, with 20 bases left between them. The germline gives CDR1 MNHEY, CDR2 SVGEGT. The CDR3 covers 18 residues. CDR3: CASSYPGVQAGPTDTQYF. The CDR3 nucleotides are TGTGCCAGCAGTTACCCGGGGGTACAGGCGGGCCCCACAGATACGCAGTATTTT.

This chain uses TRBV6-2 or TRBV6-3 with TRBJ2-3, with D perhaps TRBD1 (6 bases). The V end was cut by 0 bases, the J end by 2 bases, with 9 bases between. Germline V gene sequence: CDR1 MNHEY, CDR2 SVGEGT. This CDR3 is built from 15 residues. The CDR3 region is CASSYSGQFTDTQYF. The CDR3 nucleotides are TGTGCCAGCAGTTACTCCGGACAGTTCACAGATACGCAGTATTTT.

The V and J genes are TRBV9 and TRBJ2-7, with D possibly TRBD1 on 7 matching bases. This CDR3 spans 15 amino acids. V lost 4 bases and J 2 bases, leaving 16 bases between the germline ends. Germline V gene data show CDR1 as SGDLS and CDR2 as YYNGEE. CDR3 DNA sequence: TGTGCCAGCAGCCAGGGGGTAGCGGAGACCTACGAGCAGTACTTC. Amino acids: CASSQGVAETYEQYF.

The chain employs TRBV3-1 (or the pseudogene TRBV3-2) and TRBJ2-7; 8 positions match TRBD2. J was trimmed by 9 bases and V by 4 bases; bases with no gene match: 8. Germline V CDR1 and CDR2: LGHDT, YNNKEL (reference sequence). This CDR3 is built from 13 residues. CDR3 sequence (DNA): TGTGCCAGCAGCCTAGCGGGATTGACCGGGCAGTACTTC. Protein: CASSLAGLTGQYF.

V gene TRBV6-2 or TRBV6-3 combines with J gene TRBJ2-3; 7 bases align to TRBD1. Per germline, CDR1 MNHEY and CDR2 SVGEGT. This CDR3 is 15 amino acids long. V lost 6 bases and J lost 2; bases outside the gene matches: 8. The CDR3: CASSPGTANTDTQYF. The CDR3 region has the DNA TGTGCCAGCAGCCCCGGGACAGCGAACACAGATACGCAGTATTTT.

This clone was recorded once. V is TRBV19 and J is TRBJ2-5, with D tentatively TRBD2 (5 bases). The CDR3 runs 14 residues. CDR1 is LNHDA, CDR2 SQIVND, per germline (reference sequence). The V gene lost 5 bases and the J gene lost 4 bases, with 14 bases spanning the gap. CDR3 protein: CASSEGSAGETQYF. The CDR3 DNA reads TGTGCCAGTAGTGAGGGATCAGCCGGAGAGACCCAGTACTTC.

The chain is built from TRBV18 and TRBJ2-1; 7 bases fit TRBD1. The CDR3 runs 14 residues. Trimming cost V 2 bases and J 6 bases; bases outside gene matches: 4. Per germline, CDR1 KGHSH and CDR2 LQKENI. As DNA, the CDR3 is TGTGCCAGCTCACCATACAGGGGTATCAATGAGCAGTTCTTC. This sequence encodes CASSPYRGINEQFF. Full variable domain (rest looked up from reference TRBV18 and TRBJ2-1): NAGVMQNPRHLVRRRGQEARLRCSPMKGHSHVYWYRQLPEEGLKFMVYLQKENIIDESGMPKERFSAEFPKEGPSILRIQQVVRGDSAAYFCASSPYRGINEQFFGPGTRLTVL.

The genes are TRBV24-1 and TRBJ2-3; TRBD1 might be the D (6 bases). V lost 5 bases and J lost 6, with 17 bases in between. Per the germline V gene, CDR1 is KGHDR and CDR2 is SFDVKD. This CDR3 is 15 amino acids long. The CDR3 DNA reads as TGTGCCACCAGTGGGGGACACCCCTTTGGGGATACGCAGTATTTT. It translates to CATSGGHPFGDTQYF.

The chain links TRBV28 to TRBJ2-3, with TRBD1 matching over 7 bases. V trimming: 5 bases; J trimming: 3 bases; junction bases outside the gene matches: 11. The CDR3 runs 16 residues. Germline V gene lookup returns CDR1 MDHEN and CDR2 SYDVKM. The DNA of the CDR3 is TGTGCCAGCAGTCCCCGACAGGGATTTGGAACAGATACGCAGTATTTT. It translates to CASSPRQGFGTDTQYF.

This clone was seen a single time. The chain recombines TRBV5-1 with TRBJ2-3; 9 bases match TRBD1. Germline V gene lookup returns CDR1 SGHRS and CDR2 YFSETQ. The ends lost 0 bases at V and 4 bases at J; junction bases unmatched: 3. The CDR3 runs to 15 residues. In DNA, the CDR3 is TGCGCCAGCAGCTTGGGGGACAGGGTGGCAGATACGCAGTATTTT. Encoded protein: CASSLGDRVADTQYF.

The table lists this clone with a count of one. The J gene is TRBJ2-7, the V gene TRBV29-1; 9 positions agree with TRBD2. Germline CDR1 reads SQVTM; CDR2 reads ANQGSEA. This CDR3 region has 12 residues. The ends lost 7 bases at V and 5 bases at J; junction bases unmatched: 6. CDR3 region: CSGVAGANEQYF. In DNA form, the CDR3 reads TGCAGCGGAGTAGCGGGAGCCAACGAGCAGTACTTC.

The V and J genes are TRBV5-5 and TRBJ2-7, with 7 bases matching TRBD2. Trimming removed 6 bases from V and 3 bases from J; junction bases left unmatched: 9. Per the germline V gene, CDR1 is SGHKS and CDR2 is YYEKEE (reference sequence). This CDR3 region has 14 residues. CDR3 amino acids: CASIQPAGLYEQYF. Written as DNA, the CDR3 is TGTGCCAGCATCCAGCCAGCGGGACTCTACGAGCAGTACTTC.

The chain links TRBV4-1 to TRBJ2-5; D not resolved. Trimming left V 0 bases short and J 5 bases short, with 19 bases between. Germline V CDR1 and CDR2: MGHRA, YSYEKL. This CDR3 spans 17 amino acids. The CDR3 bases are TGCGCCAGCAGCCAAGATCCGGCCGGTGCGGTCCGGGAGACCCAGTACTTC. Its protein is CASSQDPAGAVRETQYF.

J is TRBJ2-3 and V is TRBV28; 11 bases fit TRBD2. The length of the CDR3 is 15 residues. Looked up from germline, CDR1 is MDHEN and CDR2 is SYDVKM. V shed 3 bases, J shed 6 bases, and the junction held 5 bases outside the gene matches. Here the CDR3 reads CASSLASGGSDTQYF. As DNA, the CDR3 is TGTGCCAGCAGTTTGGCTAGCGGGGGGTCGGATACGCAGTATTTT.

Points on this clone: The germline gene is not matched at one end of the junction; a read error may be the cause. CDR3 sequence reads: CASSSLPGQGIGNEQFF. DNA of the CDR3: TGTGCTAGCAGTAGTTTGCCGGGACAGGGGATTGGGAATGAGCAGTTCTTC. The V call is TRBV7-7, the J call TRBJ2-1; TRBD1 agrees at 10 bases. This CDR3 has 17 residues. From germline, CDR1 is SSHAT and CDR2 FNYEAQ (reference sequence).

The V gene is TRBV7-3, the J gene TRBJ2-2; unclear D gene. V lost 4 bases and J lost 4, with 13 bases in between. Germline V gene data show CDR1 as SGHTA and CDR2 as FQGTGA. CDR3 length: 15 residues. CDR3 DNA sequence: TGTGCCAGCAGCTCCCAGGCTATGGTCACCGGGGAGCTGTTTTTT. It encodes CASSSQAMVTGELFF. The full variable domain, its missing parts supplied by reference TRBV7-3 and TRBJ2-2, is GAGVSQTPSNKVTEKGKYVELRCDPISGHTALYWYRQSLGQGPEFLIYFQGTGAADDSGLPNDRFFAVRPEGSVSTLKIQRTERGDSAVYLCASSSQAMVTGELFFGEGSRLTVL.

This sequence joins TRBV5-1 and TRBJ2-7, with D perhaps matching TRBD2 (5 bases). This CDR3 is built from 18 residues. The germline CDR1 and CDR2 sequences are SGHRS and YFSETQ. V dropped 0 bases and J dropped 3 bases, with 22 bases sitting between them. The CDR3 spells CASSLGGVERTSYYEQYF. CDR3 coding DNA: TGCGCCAGCAGCTTGGGGGGAGTCGAGCGCACGTCTTACTACGAGCAGTACTTC.

This sequence joins TRBV11-2 and TRBJ2-7; D may be TRBD1 or TRBD2 (5 bases each). Per the germline V gene, CDR1 is SGHAT and CDR2 is FQNNGV. V was shortened by 0 bases and J by 6 bases, with 21 bases between the two germline ends. The CDR3 contains 17 residues. The CDR3 DNA sequence: TGTGCCAGCAGCTTAGACAGGGAGAGGGCTGTTAGAGGCGAGCAGTACTTC. This encodes CASSLDRERAVRGEQYF.

The chain recombines TRBV7-9 with TRBJ2-3, with a weak D call TRBD2 (6 bases). Trimming shortened V by 5 bases and J by 5 bases, and 17 bases separated the two germline ends. CDR1 and CDR2 (germline): SEHNR, FQNEAQ (reference sequence). The CDR3 loop spans 15 amino acids. The CDR3 bases are TGTGCCAGCAGCCTGTTGGGGGGAGTAGGAGATACGCAGTATTTT. Encoded protein: CASSLLGGVGDTQYF.

The rearrangement uses TRBV27 and TRBJ1-4, with 8 bases identical to TRBD1. The germline V gene encodes CDR1 MNHEY and CDR2 SMNVEV (reference sequence). The V segment lost 3 bases and the J segment 8 bases; nucleotides outside the gene matches: 5. This CDR3 is built from 14 residues. In DNA form, the CDR3 reads TGTGCCAGCAGTTTCAGGGGGCTGAGAGAAAAACTGTTTTTT. Amino acid sequence: CASSFRGLREKLFF.

This chain joins TRBV11-2 and TRBJ2-1; 10 bases are a match to TRBD2. The V gene end was trimmed by 4 bases and the J gene end by 8 bases; junction bases not matched to a gene: 8. This CDR3 is 15 amino acids long. Germline values: CDR1 SGHAT, CDR2 FQNNGV. CDR3 nucleotides: TGTGCCAGCAGCTGGGGTGTAGCGGGAGGCCATGAGCAGTTCTTC. It translates to CASSWGVAGGHEQFF. Using reference TRBV11-2 and TRBJ2-1 for the parts outside the CDR3, the full variable domain is EAGVAQSPRYKIIEKRQSVAFWCNPISGHATLYWYQQILGQGPKLLIQFQNNGVVDDSQLPKDRFSAERLKGVDSTLKIQPAKLEDSAVYLCASSWGVAGGHEQFFGPGTRLTVL.

The rearrangement joins TRBV7-2 to TRBJ2-5, with D possibly being TRBD1 or TRBD2 (6 bases each). Germline assignment: CDR1 SGHTA and CDR2 FQGNSA. The ends were cut back, 0 bases at V and 7 bases at J, with 12 bases in the middle. The CDR3 contains 14 residues. CDR3 DNA sequence: TGTGCCAGCAGCTTAGCGCCAGGGGAGGCGACCCAGTACTTC. It is translated as CASSLAPGEATQYF.

The J gene is TRBJ2-7, the V gene TRBV28; D unresolved. Trimming left V 5 bases short and J 3 bases short, with 14 bases between. This CDR3 is built from 14 residues. Germline V gene data show CDR1 as MDHEN and CDR2 as SYDVKM. For the CDR3, the DNA is TGTGCCAGCAGTCCCCGATTGGGGATCTACGAGCAGTACTTC. Its protein is CASSPRLGIYEQYF.

The chain couples TRBV24-1 to TRBJ1-4; D is undetermined. V was pared by 5 bases and J by 4 bases, with 16 bases between. Per germline, CDR1 KGHDR and CDR2 SFDVKD. This CDR3 is built from 16 residues. As DNA, the CDR3 is TGTGCCACCAGTGCACCACCACGAGTCCTTAATGAAAAACTGTTTTTT. As protein: CATSAPPRVLNEKLFF.

The rearrangement joins TRBV14 to TRBJ2-7; maybe TRBD2 (5 bases). Trimming took off 0 bases at V and 1 base at J, with 13 bases between the two ends. CDR1 and CDR2 (germline): SGHDN, FVKESK. The CDR3 is made up of 16 amino acids. The chain's CDR3 is CASSQDEGRGSYEQYF. Here the CDR3 DNA reads TGTGCCAGCAGCCAAGATGAAGGCCGGGGATCCTACGAGCAGTACTTC.

The chain recombines TRBV3-1 (or the pseudogene TRBV3-2) with TRBJ2-5; TRBD1 agrees at 9 bases. The CDR3 is 15 residues long. V shed 4 bases, J shed 3 bases, and the junction held 6 bases outside the gene matches. Germline V gene sequence: CDR1 LGHDT, CDR2 YNNKEL (reference sequence). CDR3 DNA sequence: TGTGCCAGCAGCCTGCCGGGACAGGGTGAAGAGACCCAGTACTTC. Translating gives CASSLPGQGEETQYF.

This clone was counted only a few times. The V gene is TRBV7-9, the J gene TRBJ1-2; D ambiguous. The CDR3 loop spans 14 amino acids. The germline V and J ends were trimmed by 1 base and 4 bases, with 10 bases remaining between them. Germline CDR1 and CDR2: SEHNR and FQNEAQ (reference sequence). CDR3: CASSLVGRTYGYTF. Here the CDR3 DNA reads TGTGCCAGCAGCTTAGTCGGCAGGACCTATGGCTACACCTTC.

This rearrangement joins TRBV19 to TRBJ2-2, with D perhaps matching TRBD1 (5 bases). The ends were cut back, 4 bases at V and 5 bases at J, with 14 bases in the middle. The CDR3 spans 15 residues. The germline gives CDR1 LNHDA, CDR2 SQIVND (reference sequence). The CDR3 loop is CASSNPSQVTGELFF. Written as DNA, the CDR3 is TGTGCCAGTAGTAATCCTTCACAGGTTACCGGGGAGCTGTTTTTT.